The T cell receptor (beta chain) under discussion was sequenced for a study of primary melanoma T cells and metastatic recurrence. The germline V gene has CDR1 LNHDA and CDR2 SQIVND (reference sequence). With 5 bases removed from V and 5 bases from J, the gap between germline ends came to 14 bases. The CDR3 spans 14 residues. The table came from immunoSEQ multiplex PCR; TCRdb's copy has only in-frame clones and leaves some out. The sample carries about 300 clones, under 70% recorded once. Study-level results: Regardless of ulceration, mitotic rate or nodal disease, >20% T-cell fraction appeared protective.

A note on this clone: Its target is not known.

The chain is built from TRBV19 and TRBJ2-3; D is perhaps TRBD1 (6 bases). Sequenced: melanoma tumor tissue. This TCR derives from a human donor with melanoma. The CDR3: CASSLGLGGDTQYF. In DNA, the CDR3 is TGTGCCAGTAGTCTAGGCCTAGGGGGAGATACGCAGTATTTT.